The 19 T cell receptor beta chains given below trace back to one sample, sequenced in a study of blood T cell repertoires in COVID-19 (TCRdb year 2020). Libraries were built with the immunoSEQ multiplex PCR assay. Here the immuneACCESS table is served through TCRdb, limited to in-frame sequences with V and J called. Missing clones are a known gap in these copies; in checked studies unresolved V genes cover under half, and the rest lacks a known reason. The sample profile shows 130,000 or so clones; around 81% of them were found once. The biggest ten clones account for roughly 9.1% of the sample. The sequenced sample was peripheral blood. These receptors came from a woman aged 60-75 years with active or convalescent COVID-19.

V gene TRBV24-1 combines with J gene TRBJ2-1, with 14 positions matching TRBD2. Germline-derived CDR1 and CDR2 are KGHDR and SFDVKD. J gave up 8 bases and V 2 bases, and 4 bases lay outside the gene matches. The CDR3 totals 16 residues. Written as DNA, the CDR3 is TGTGCCACCAGTGATTGGACTAGCGGGAGGCTATATGAGCAGTTCTTC. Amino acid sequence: CATSDWTSGRLYEQFF.

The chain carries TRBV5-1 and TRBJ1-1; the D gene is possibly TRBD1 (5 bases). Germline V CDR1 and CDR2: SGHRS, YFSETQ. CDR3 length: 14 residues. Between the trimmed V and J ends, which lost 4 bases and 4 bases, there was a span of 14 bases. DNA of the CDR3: TGCGCCAGCAGCGCGGGACTTTTGAGCACTGAAGCTTTCTTT. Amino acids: CASSAGLLSTEAFF.

The DNA of the CDR3 is TGTGCCAGCAGCCAAGATCGTCTAGGGGGGGCTGGCAATGGCTACACCTTC. This codes for CASSQDRLGGAGNGYTF. The chain carries TRBV3-1 (or the pseudogene TRBV3-2) and TRBJ1-2, with D possibly matching TRBD1 (6 bases). CDR1 is LGHDT, CDR2 YNNKEL, per germline (reference sequence). Trimming left V 0 bases short and J 6 bases short, with 20 bases between. CDR3 size: 17 residues.

The CDR3 reads CASSRQDTGELFF. The CDR3 nucleotides read TGTGCCAGTAGTAGGCAAGACACCGGGGAGCTGTTTTTT. V gene TRBV19 combines with J gene TRBJ2-2; D is unresolved. Germline assignment: CDR1 LNHDA and CDR2 SQIVND (reference sequence). The V end lost 4 bases, the J end lost 3 bases, and 6 bases lay between the germline ends. CDR3 length equals 13 residues.

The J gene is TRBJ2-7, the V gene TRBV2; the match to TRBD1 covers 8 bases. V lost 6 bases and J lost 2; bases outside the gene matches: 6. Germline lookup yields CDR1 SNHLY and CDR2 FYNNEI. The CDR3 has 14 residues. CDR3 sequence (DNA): TGTGCCAGCAGCGGACAGGGTTCGGCCTACGAGCAGTACTTC. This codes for CASSGQGSAYEQYF.

The CDR3 sequence is CASQDRGLTEAFF. As DNA, the CDR3 is TGTGCCAGCCAGGACAGGGGGCTCACTGAAGCTTTCTTT. The chain couples TRBV2 to TRBJ1-1; 11 bases align to TRBD1. This CDR3 is built from 13 residues. V lost 8 bases, J lost 4 bases, and 3 bases stayed unmatched. Germline assignment: CDR1 SNHLY and CDR2 FYNNEI.

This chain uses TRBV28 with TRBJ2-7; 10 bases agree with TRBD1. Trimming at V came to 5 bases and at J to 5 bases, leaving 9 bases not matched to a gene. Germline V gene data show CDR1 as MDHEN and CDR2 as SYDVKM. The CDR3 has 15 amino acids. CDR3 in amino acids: CASSLGTGVGHEQYV. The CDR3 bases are TGTGCCAGCAGTCTAGGGACAGGGGTGGGGCACGAGCAGTACGTC.

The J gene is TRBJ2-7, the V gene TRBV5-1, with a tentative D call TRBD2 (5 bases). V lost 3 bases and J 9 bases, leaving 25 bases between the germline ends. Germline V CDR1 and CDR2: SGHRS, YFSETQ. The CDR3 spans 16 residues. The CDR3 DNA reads TGCGCCAGCAGCTCCAGTGAAAAGTGGAGGTTCGGGTGGCAGTACGTC. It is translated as CASSSSEKWRFGWQYV.

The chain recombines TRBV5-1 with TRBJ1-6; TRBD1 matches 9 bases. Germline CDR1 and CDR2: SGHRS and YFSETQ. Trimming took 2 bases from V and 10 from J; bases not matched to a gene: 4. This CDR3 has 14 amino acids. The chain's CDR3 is CASSFGTGNSPLHF. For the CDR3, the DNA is TGCGCCAGCAGCTTCGGGACAGGGAACTCACCCCTCCACTTT. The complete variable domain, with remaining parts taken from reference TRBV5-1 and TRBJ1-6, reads KAGVTQTPRYLIKTRGQQVTLSCSPISGHRSVSWYQQTPGQGLQFLFEYFSETQRNKGNFPGRFSGRQFSNSRSEMNVSTLELGDSALYLCASSFGTGNSPLHFGNGTRLTVT.

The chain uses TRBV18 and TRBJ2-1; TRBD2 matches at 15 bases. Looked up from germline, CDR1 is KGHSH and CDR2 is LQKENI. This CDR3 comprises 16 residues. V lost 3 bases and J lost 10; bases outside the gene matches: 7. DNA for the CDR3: TGTGCCAGCTCACCCTCGGGACTAGCGGGGGGTCGAGAGCAGTTCTTC. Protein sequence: CASSPSGLAGGREQFF.

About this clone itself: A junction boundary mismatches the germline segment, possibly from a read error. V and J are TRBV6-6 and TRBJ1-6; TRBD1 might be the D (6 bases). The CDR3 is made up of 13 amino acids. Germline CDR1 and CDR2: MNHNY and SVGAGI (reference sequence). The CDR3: CASSYPGTSHLHF. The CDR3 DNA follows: TGTGCCAGCAGTTACCCAGGGACATCACACCTCCACTTT.

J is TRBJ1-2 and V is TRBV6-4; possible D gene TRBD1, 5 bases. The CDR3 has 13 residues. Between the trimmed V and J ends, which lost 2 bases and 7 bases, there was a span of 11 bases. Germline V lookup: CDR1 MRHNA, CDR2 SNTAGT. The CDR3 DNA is TGTGCCAGCAGTGACCTCCAGGGTATTGGCTACACCTTC. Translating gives CASSDLQGIGYTF.

CDR3 sequence reads: CASSLTSGGNEQFF. The CDR3 DNA is TGTGCCAGCAGCTTGACTAGCGGGGGGAATGAGCAGTTCTTC. This chain connects TRBV9 to TRBJ2-1; the match to TRBD2 covers 13 bases. J gave up 7 bases and V 4 bases, and 2 bases lay outside the gene matches. In germline, CDR1 is SGDLS, CDR2 YYNGEE. CDR3 length equals 14 residues.

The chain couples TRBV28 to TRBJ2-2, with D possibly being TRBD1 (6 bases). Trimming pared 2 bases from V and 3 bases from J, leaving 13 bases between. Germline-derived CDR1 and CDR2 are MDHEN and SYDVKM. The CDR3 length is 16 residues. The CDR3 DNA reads TGTGCCAGCAGTTTACAGGGGTTAAAGGACACCGGGGAGCTGTTTTTT. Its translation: CASSLQGLKDTGELFF.

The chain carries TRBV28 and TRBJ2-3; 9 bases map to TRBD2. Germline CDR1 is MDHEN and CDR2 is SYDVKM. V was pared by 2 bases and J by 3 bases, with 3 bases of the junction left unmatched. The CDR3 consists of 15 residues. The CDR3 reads CASSLPSGTTDTQYF. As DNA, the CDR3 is TGTGCCAGCAGTTTACCTAGCGGGACTACAGATACGCAGTATTTT.

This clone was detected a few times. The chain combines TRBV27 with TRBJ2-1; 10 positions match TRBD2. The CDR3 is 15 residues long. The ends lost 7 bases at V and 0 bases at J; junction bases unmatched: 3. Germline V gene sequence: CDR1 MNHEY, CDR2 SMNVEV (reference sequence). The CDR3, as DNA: TGTGCCAGCAATCCTAGCGGGAGCTCCTACAATGAGCAGTTCTTC. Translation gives CASNPSGSSYNEQFF.

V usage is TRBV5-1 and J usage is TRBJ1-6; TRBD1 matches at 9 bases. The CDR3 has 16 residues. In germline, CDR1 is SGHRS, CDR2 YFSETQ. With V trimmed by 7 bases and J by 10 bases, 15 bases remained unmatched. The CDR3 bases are TGCGCCAGCTCCCCGACCTCGGACAGGGGAAGGTCACCCCTCCACTTT. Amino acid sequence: CASSPTSDRGRSPLHF.

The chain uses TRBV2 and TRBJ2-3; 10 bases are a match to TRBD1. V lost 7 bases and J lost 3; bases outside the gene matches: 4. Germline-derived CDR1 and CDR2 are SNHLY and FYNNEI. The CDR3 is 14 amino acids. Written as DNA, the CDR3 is TGTGCCAGCAATTGGGACAGGGGTACAGATACGCAGTATTTT. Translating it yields CASNWDRGTDTQYF.

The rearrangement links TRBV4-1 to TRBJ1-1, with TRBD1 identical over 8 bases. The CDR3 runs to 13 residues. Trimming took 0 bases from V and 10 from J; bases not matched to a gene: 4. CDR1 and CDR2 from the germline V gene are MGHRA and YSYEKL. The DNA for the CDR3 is TGCGCCAGCAGCCAAGATCGACAGGGGAGAGCTTTCTTT. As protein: CASSQDRQGRAFF.